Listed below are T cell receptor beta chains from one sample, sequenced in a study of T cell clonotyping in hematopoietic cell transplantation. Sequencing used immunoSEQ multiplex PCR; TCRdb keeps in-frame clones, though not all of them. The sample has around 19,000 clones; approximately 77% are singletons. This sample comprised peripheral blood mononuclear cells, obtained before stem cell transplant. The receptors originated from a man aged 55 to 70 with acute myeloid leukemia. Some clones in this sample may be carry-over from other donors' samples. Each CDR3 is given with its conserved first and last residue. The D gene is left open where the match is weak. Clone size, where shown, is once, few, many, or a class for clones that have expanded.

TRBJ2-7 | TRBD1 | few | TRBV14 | CASSQGRGQGAYEQYF | TGTGCCAGCAGCCAAGGTCGGGGACAGGGGGCTTACGAGCAGTACTTC
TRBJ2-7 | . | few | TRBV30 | CAWSRSPYEQYF | TGTGCCTGGAGTAGGTCGCCCTACGAGCAGTACTTC
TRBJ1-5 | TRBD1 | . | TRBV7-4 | CASSLDRDRGRVSNQPQHF | TGTGCCAGCAGCTTAGACCGGGACAGGGGCCGGGTCAGCAATCAGCCCCAGCATTTT
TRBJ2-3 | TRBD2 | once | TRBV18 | CASSPAGGLDTQYF | TGTGCCAGCTCACCCGCGGGGGGCCTGGATACGCAGTATTTT
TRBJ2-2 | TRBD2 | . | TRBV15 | CATSSSGDTGELFF | TGTGCCACCAGCAGTAGCGGGGACACCGGGGAGCTGTTTTTT
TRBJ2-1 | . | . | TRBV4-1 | CASSQDRGLGNPSYNEQFF | TGCGCCAGCAGCCAAGATCGGGGCTTGGGCAACCCCTCCTACAATGAGCAGTTCTTC
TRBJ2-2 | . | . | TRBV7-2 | CASSPAGAWNTGELFF | TGTGCCAGCAGCCCCGCGGGGGCTTGGAACACCGGGGAGCTGTTTTTT
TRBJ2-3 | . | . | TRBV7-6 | CASSLGTGTDTQYF | TGTGCCAGCAGCTTAGGGACTGGCACAGATACGCAGTATTTT
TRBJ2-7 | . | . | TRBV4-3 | CASSQELQEPSYEQYF | TGCGCCAGCAGCCAAGAACTGCAGGAGCCCTCCTACGAGCAGTACTTC
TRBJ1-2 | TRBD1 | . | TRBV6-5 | CASSYSRTGDYGYTF | TGTGCCAGCAGTTACTCCAGGACAGGGGACTATGGCTACACCTTC
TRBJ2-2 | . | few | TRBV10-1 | CASSDSGELFF | TGCGCCAGCAGTGACTCCGGGGAGCTGTTTTTT
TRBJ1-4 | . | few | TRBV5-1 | CASRMGGSGEKLFF | TGCGCCAGCAGGATGGGGGGGAGTGGTGAAAAACTGTTTTTT
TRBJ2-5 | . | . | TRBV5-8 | CASSLRHVVGETQYF | TGTGCCAGCAGCCTGAGACATGTGGTGGGAGAGACCCAGTACTTC
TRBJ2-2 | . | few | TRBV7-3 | CASSPLGTQNTGELFF | TGTGCCAGCAGCCCCCTCGGGACCCAGAACACCGGGGAGCTGTTTTTT
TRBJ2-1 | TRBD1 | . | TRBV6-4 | CASSDEADRGTNEQFF | TGTGCCAGCAGTGACGAAGCGGACAGGGGTACGAATGAGCAGTTCTTC
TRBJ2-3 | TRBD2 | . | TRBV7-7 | CASSLGAGGRTDTQYF | TGTGCCAGCAGCTTAGGGGCGGGGGGGCGGACAGATACGCAGTATTTT
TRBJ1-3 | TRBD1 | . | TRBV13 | CASSGPGGLGSGNTIYF | TGTGCCAGCAGCGGGCCAGGGGGCTTGGGGTCTGGAAACACCATATATTTT
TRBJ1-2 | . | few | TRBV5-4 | CAPRLRGYTF | TGTGCCCCGCGGTTGAGAGGCTACACCTTC
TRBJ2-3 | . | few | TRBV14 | CASSQSGPDTQYF | TGTGCCAGCAGCCAATCTGGGCCAGATACGCAGTATTTT
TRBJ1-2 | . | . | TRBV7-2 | CASSLAAGSGYGYTF | TGTGCCAGCAGCTTAGCAGCAGGGTCAGGATATGGCTACACCTTC
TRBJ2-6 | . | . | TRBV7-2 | CASSLWSGRSSGANVLTF | TGTGCCAGCAGCTTGTGGAGCGGCCGGAGCTCTGGGGCCAACGTCCTGACTTTC
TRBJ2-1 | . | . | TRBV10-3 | CAIRSIGSHNEQLF | TGTGCCATCAGATCTATCGGATCCCACAATGAGCAGCTCTTC
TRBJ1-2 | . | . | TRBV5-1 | CASSLEGAVNYGYTF | TGCGCCAGCAGCTTGGAAGGCGCGGTGAACTATGGCTACACCTTC
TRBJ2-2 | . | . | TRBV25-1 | CASSDRGSGELFF | TGTGCCAGCAGTGACCGGGGGTCCGGGGAGCTGTTTTTT
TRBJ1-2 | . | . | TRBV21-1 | CASSGQNYGYTF | TGTGCCAGCAGCGGACAGAACTATGGCTACACCTTC
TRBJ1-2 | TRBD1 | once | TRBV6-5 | CATTTGRYGYTF | TGTGCCACCACGACAGGGCGTTATGGCTACACCTTC
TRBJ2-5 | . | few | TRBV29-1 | CSVEGGVVETQYF | TGCAGCGTTGAAGGCGGGGTAGTCGAGACCCAGTACTTC